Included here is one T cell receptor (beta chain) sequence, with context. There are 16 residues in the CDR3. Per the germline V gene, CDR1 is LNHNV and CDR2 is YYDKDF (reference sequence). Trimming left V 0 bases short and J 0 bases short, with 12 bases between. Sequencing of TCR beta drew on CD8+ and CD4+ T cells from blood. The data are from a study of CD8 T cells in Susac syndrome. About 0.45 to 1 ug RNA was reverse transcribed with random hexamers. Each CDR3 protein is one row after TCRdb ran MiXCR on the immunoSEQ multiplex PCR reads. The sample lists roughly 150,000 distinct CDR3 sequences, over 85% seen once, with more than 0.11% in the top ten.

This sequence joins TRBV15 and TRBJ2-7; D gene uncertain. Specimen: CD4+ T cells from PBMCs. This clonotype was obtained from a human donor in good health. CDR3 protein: CATSRDWAQSSYEQYF. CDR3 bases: TGTGCCACCAGCAGAGATTGGGCACAGAGCTCCTACGAGCAGTACTTC.